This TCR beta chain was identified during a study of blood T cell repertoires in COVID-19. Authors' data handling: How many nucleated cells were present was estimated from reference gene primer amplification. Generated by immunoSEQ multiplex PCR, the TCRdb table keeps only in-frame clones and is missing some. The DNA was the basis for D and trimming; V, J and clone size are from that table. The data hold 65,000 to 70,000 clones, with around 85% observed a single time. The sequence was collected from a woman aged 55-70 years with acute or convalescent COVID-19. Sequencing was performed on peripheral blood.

CDR3 sequence reads: CASREVRADTQYF. The CDR3 DNA is TGTGCCAGCAGAGAGGTGAGGGCCGATACGCAGTATTTT. The chain joins TRBV5-5 to TRBJ2-3; D might be TRBD2 (5 bases). The V and J ends lost 5 bases and 6 bases respectively, with 13 bases between them. Germline assignment: CDR1 SGHKS and CDR2 YYEKEE (reference sequence). The CDR3 contains 13 residues.